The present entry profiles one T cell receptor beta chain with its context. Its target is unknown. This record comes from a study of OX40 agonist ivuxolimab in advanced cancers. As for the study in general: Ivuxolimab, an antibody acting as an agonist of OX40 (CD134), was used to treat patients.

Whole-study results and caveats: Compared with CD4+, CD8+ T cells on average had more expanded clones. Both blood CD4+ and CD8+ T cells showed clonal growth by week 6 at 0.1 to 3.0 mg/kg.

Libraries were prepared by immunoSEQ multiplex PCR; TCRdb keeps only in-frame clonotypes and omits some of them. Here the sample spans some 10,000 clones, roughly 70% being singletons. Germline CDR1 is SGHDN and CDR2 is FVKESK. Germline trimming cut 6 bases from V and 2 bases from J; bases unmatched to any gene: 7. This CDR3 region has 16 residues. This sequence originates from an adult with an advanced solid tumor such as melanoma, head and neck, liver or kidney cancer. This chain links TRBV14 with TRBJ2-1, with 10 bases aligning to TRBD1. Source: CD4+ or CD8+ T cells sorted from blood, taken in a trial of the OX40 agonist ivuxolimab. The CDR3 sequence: CASSRTGQGTYNEQFF. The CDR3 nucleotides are TGTGCCAGCAGTAGAACGGGACAGGGGACCTACAATGAGCAGTTCTTC.